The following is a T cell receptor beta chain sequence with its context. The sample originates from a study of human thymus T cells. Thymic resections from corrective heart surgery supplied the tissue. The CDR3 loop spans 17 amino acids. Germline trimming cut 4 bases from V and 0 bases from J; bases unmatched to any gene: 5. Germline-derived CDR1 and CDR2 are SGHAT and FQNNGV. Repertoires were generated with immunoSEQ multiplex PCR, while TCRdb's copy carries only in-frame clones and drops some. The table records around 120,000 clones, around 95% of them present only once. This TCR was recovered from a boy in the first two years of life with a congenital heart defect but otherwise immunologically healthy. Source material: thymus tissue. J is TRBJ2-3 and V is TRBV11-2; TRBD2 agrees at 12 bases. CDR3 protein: CASSSTSGGSSTDTQYF. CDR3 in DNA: TGTGCCAGCAGCTCGACTAGCGGGGGTTCTAGCACAGATACGCAGTATTTT.